These 23 T cell receptor beta chains originate from one sample sequenced in a study of cytomegalovirus exposure and HLA in healthy donors. The PCR had 60 Vbeta and 13 Jbeta primers. Clones were sequenced by immunoSEQ multiplex PCR, and TCRdb holds only the in-frame ones, with some missing. The profile covers some 120,000 clones, with 80% to 85% appearing a single time and roughly 3.9% taken by the ten largest. The sequenced sample was PBMCs. Receptor source: a woman aged 30 to 39 in good health and CMV-seronegative.

The V call is TRBV27, the J call TRBJ2-1, with TRBD1 identical over 7 bases. This CDR3 is built from 14 residues. Germline V gene data show CDR1 as MNHEY and CDR2 as SMNVEV (reference sequence). The V and J ends lost 3 bases and 6 bases, in that order; junction bases with no gene match: 5. The CDR3 protein is CASSFRDRANEQFF. The DNA of the CDR3 is TGTGCCAGCAGTTTCCGAGACAGGGCCAATGAGCAGTTCTTC.

The genes are TRBV28 and TRBJ2-7; TRBD2 is a possible D gene (6 bases). V lost 3 bases and J lost 3, with 12 bases in between. Per germline, CDR1 MDHEN and CDR2 SYDVKM. The CDR3 loop spans 14 amino acids. The CDR3 sequence is CASSFFSGDYEQYF. For the CDR3, the DNA is TGTGCCAGCAGTTTCTTCTCGGGAGACTACGAGCAGTACTTC. The complete variable domain, with remaining parts taken from reference TRBV28 and TRBJ2-7, reads DVKVTQSSRYLVKRTGEKVFLECVQDMDHENMFWYRQDPGLGLRLIYFSYDVKMKEKGDIPEGYSVSREKKERFSLILESASTNQTSMYLCASSFFSGDYEQYFGPGTRLTVT.

The CDR3 loop reads CASSRAWGEAEQFF. CDR3 nucleotide sequence: TGCGCCAGCAGTAGAGCGTGGGGAGAGGCTGAGCAGTTCTTC. The rearrangement uses TRBV10-2 and TRBJ2-1, with a tentative D call TRBD2 (5 bases). The germline V gene encodes CDR1 WSHSY and CDR2 SAAADI. The CDR3 runs to 14 residues. Deletions cut 5 bases from V and 9 bases from J, with 17 bases between.

V gene TRBV6-1 combines with J gene TRBJ2-3, with 8 bases matching TRBD1. There are 15 residues in the CDR3. The trim removed 2 bases at V and 1 base at J, leaving 2 bases unmatched. CDR1 is MNHNS and CDR2 is SASEGT in the germline V gene. The CDR3 sequence: CASSEQGARTDTQYF. In DNA form, the CDR3 reads TGTGCCAGCAGTGAACAGGGGGCCCGCACAGATACGCAGTATTTT.

V is TRBV4-3 and J is TRBJ1-5; D is uncertain. The CDR3 has 13 residues. V was pared by 3 bases and J by 6 bases, with 9 bases between. Germline values: CDR1 LGHNA, CDR2 YSLEER. CDR3 region: CASSQQEGQPQHF. Written as DNA, the CDR3 is TGCGCCAGCAGCCAGCAAGAGGGTCAGCCCCAGCATTTT.

The chain joins TRBV19 to TRBJ1-4; the D is unclear. The germline gives CDR1 LNHDA, CDR2 SQIVND (reference sequence). V lost 6 bases and J lost 8, with 16 bases in between. The CDR3 consists of 14 residues. The CDR3 protein is CASSYDPGMEKLFF. CDR3 DNA sequence: TGTGCCAGTAGCTATGACCCCGGGATGGAAAAACTGTTTTTT.

This clone appeared a single time. The genes are TRBV5-1 and TRBJ2-2; D call uncertain. The CDR3 totals 15 residues. Germline V gene sequence: CDR1 SGHRS, CDR2 YFSETQ. Trimming cost V 3 bases and J 1 base, with 10 bases left between them. As DNA, the CDR3 is TGCGCCAGCAGCTATGACTCGAAGAACACCGGGGAGCTGTTTTTT. Translating gives CASSYDSKNTGELFF.

The V call is TRBV28, the J call TRBJ1-2; possibly TRBD1 for D (6 bases). The CDR3 consists of 11 residues. Germline V gene lookup returns CDR1 MDHEN and CDR2 SYDVKM. Trimming cost V 6 bases and J 8 bases, with 10 bases left between them. The DNA for the CDR3 is TGTGCCAGCAGGGATACAGGGGGCTACACCTTC. This sequence encodes CASRDTGGYTF.

The CDR3 sequence: CASSLSDYKGYEQYF. CDR3 in DNA: TGTGCCAGCAGTTTATCTGACTACAAAGGATACGAGCAGTACTTC. The chain uses TRBV28 and TRBJ2-7; D possibly corresponds to TRBD2 (5 bases). The V end lost 1 base, the J end lost 4 bases, and 14 bases lay between the germline ends. Germline V gene lookup returns CDR1 MDHEN and CDR2 SYDVKM. This CDR3 region has 15 residues.

The chain couples TRBV5-4 to TRBJ2-7; perhaps TRBD2 as D (6 bases). Deletions cut 0 bases from V and 4 bases from J, with 8 bases between. Germline V lookup: CDR1 SGHNT, CDR2 YYREEE (reference sequence). CDR3 length: 13 amino acids. In DNA form, the CDR3 reads TGTGCCAGCAGCTTGGCCGCGGGGTACGAGCAGTACTTC. Translation gives CASSLAAGYEQYF.

The chain couples TRBV13 to TRBJ2-5; D gene ambiguous. The DNA end favors TRBJ2-7, so the J call may be wrong. CDR3 length: 12 residues. In germline, CDR1 is PRHDT, CDR2 FYEKMQ (reference sequence). CDR3 loop: CASSLGAFEQYF. In nucleotides, the CDR3 is TGTGCCAGCAGCTTAGGCGCGTTCGAGCAGTACTTC.

The chain is built from TRBV5-6 and TRBJ1-2; 9 bases are shared with TRBD1. Germline V gene sequence: CDR1 SGHDT, CDR2 YYEEEE. Trimming at V came to 4 bases and at J to 6 bases, leaving 10 bases not matched to a gene. The CDR3 has 15 residues. The CDR3 bases are TGTGCCAGCAGCATCGGGACAGGGTTTACCCATGGCTACACCTTC. Its protein is CASSIGTGFTHGYTF.

Notes on this clone: The identical CDR3 is also encoded by other nucleotide sequences in the sample. The chain employs TRBV5-1 and TRBJ1-5; D possibly corresponds to TRBD1 (5 bases). Germline V gives CDR1 SGHRS, CDR2 YFSETQ. There are 14 residues in the CDR3. Between the trimmed V and J ends, which lost 5 bases and 0 bases, there was a span of 9 bases. DNA of the CDR3: TGCGCCAGCAGTACAGGTTATAGCAATCAGCCCCAGCATTTT. Protein: CASSTGYSNQPQHF.

In this sample, this clone turned up once. The gene calls are TRBV11-3 and TRBJ2-3, with 8 positions matching TRBD2. The CDR3 totals 15 residues. Germline CDR1 is SGHNT and CDR2 is YENEEA. J was trimmed by 2 bases and V by 9 bases; bases with no gene match: 10. The CDR3 reads CARLAGPGYTDTQYF. As DNA, the CDR3 is TGTGCCAGGCTAGCGGGTCCCGGATACACAGATACGCAGTATTTT.

J is TRBJ2-2 and V is TRBV2, with 14 bases aligning to TRBD2. Germline CDR1 and CDR2: SNHLY and FYNNEI. Trimming cost V 6 bases and J 6 bases; bases outside gene matches: 6. The CDR3 runs 16 residues. This CDR3 reads CASRGTSGSIAGELFF. The DNA of the CDR3 is TGTGCCAGCAGGGGGACTAGCGGGAGTATTGCCGGGGAGCTGTTTTTT.

The gene calls are TRBV7-9 and TRBJ1-5; no firm D call. The ends were cut back, 5 bases at V and 7 bases at J, with 12 bases in the middle. CDR3 length equals 13 residues. CDR1 and CDR2 from the germline V gene are SEHNR and FQNEAQ (reference sequence). DNA of the CDR3: TGTGCCAGCAGCGAGGGTGGGTTGCAGCCCCAGCATTTT. Translating gives CASSEGGLQPQHF.

V and J are TRBV5-1 and TRBJ2-3; D uncertain. The CDR3 loop spans 15 amino acids. The germline V and J ends were trimmed by 5 bases and 1 base, with 14 bases remaining between them. Germline V gene data show CDR1 as SGHRS and CDR2 as YFSETQ. The CDR3 DNA is TGCGCCAGCAGACCCTCAGTCCCTGGCACAGATACGCAGTATTTT. Its protein is CASRPSVPGTDTQYF.

The chain combines TRBV2 with TRBJ2-2; a possible D gene is TRBD1 (5 bases). Trimming took off 2 bases at V and 4 bases at J, with 11 bases between the two ends. There are 15 residues in the CDR3. Germline CDR1 and CDR2: SNHLY and FYNNEI. The CDR3 coding sequence is TGTGCCAGCAGTGAATTGACAGAAGCCACCGGGGAGCTGTTTTTT. Translation gives CASSELTEATGELFF.

This clone was seen a few times. Other nucleotide sequences from this sample produce the same CDR3. The genes are TRBV7-2 and TRBJ1-1, with D unresolved. Trimming took 5 bases from V and 4 from J, leaving 14 bases between them. The CDR3 is made up of 14 amino acids. Germline CDR1 and CDR2: SGHTA and FQGNSA. The CDR3 DNA is TGTGCCAGCAGCCTCGCCGGGGAATCCACTGAAGCTTTCTTT. Protein sequence: CASSLAGESTEAFF.

The chain uses TRBV2 and TRBJ2-3; 7 bases are a match to TRBD2. V gave up 7 bases and J gave up 4 bases; unmatched junction bases: 14. The CDR3 runs 16 residues. CDR1 and CDR2 from the germline V gene are SNHLY and FYNNEI. The chain's CDR3 is CASTLTTGRSADTQYF. In DNA form, the CDR3 reads TGTGCCAGCACCTTGACGACCGGGAGGTCCGCAGATACGCAGTATTTT.

CDR3 loop: CASSLDRGTNEQFF. CDR3 in DNA: TGTGCCAGCAGCTTGGACAGGGGAACTAATGAGCAGTTCTTC. J is TRBJ2-1 and V is TRBV5-4, with 7 bases matching TRBD1. J gave up 7 bases and V 0 bases, and 4 bases lay outside the gene matches. CDR1 is SGHNT, CDR2 YYREEE, per germline (reference sequence). The CDR3 has 14 amino acids.

V is TRBV7-9 and J is TRBJ1-1; TRBD1 is a possible D gene (5 bases). Germline assignment: CDR1 SEHNR and CDR2 FQNEAQ (reference sequence). CDR3 size: 14 residues. Trimming cost V 1 base and J 1 base, with 7 bases left between them. This CDR3 is CASSLVQGNTEAFF. The CDR3 region has the DNA TGTGCCAGCAGCTTAGTGCAGGGGAACACTGAAGCTTTCTTT.

The V and J genes are TRBV18 and TRBJ1-3; D possibly corresponds to TRBD1 (5 bases). V was pared by 2 bases and J by 4 bases, with 6 bases between. The CDR3 runs 13 residues. From germline, CDR1 is KGHSH and CDR2 LQKENI. The CDR3 DNA reads as TGTGCCAGCTCACCAGGGGCCGGAAACACCATATATTTT. Translation gives CASSPGAGNTIYF.